This TCR beta chain was recorded in a study of blood T cell repertoires in COVID-19. Across the whole study: Donors in the United States, Italy and Spain gave samples during acute or convalescent COVID-19. Sources were T cells, B-cell-depleted T cells, or PBMCs; the material itself was cDNA or gDNA.

Authors' data handling: Estimation of nucleated cell counts relied on the amplification of reference gene primers. The method was immunoSEQ multiplex PCR; TCRdb's version includes in-frame clones alone and lacks a portion of them. V, J and clone size derive from that table, while D and trimming were established from the DNA sequence. Among 150,000 to 200,000 clones listed, 65% to 90% were seen once. J was trimmed by 6 bases and V by 5 bases; bases with no gene match: 7. The CDR3 covers 13 residues. Germline assignment: CDR1 LNHDA and CDR2 SQIVND (reference sequence). The sequence was obtained from a human donor in a cohort sampled during active COVID-19. Material: peripheral blood. The chain has TRBV19 and TRBJ2-7; 7 positions agree with TRBD1. The CDR3 reads CASSVGRGSEQYF. The CDR3 nucleotides read TGTGCCAGTAGTGTGGGCAGGGGGTCCGAGCAGTACTTC.